The rows below give T cell receptor beta chains drawn from one sample of a study of cytomegalovirus exposure and HLA in healthy donors. Clones were sequenced by immunoSEQ multiplex PCR, and TCRdb holds only the in-frame ones, with some missing. The data show some 200,000 clones, more than 75% seen once. The sample comprised PBMCs. The receptors derive from a woman aged 40-49 years in good health and CMV-seronegative. CDR3s include the opening cysteine and the closing phenylalanine or tryptophan. The D gene is left open where the match is weak. A clone size is listed for some rows: how often the clone was seen (once, few, many), or a class if it is expanded.

d_call	j_call	cdr3_length	clone_size	v_call	cdr3_aa	cdr3_nt
-	TRBJ2-7	12	-	TRBV7-8	CASSYSRGEQYF	TGTGCCAGCAGCTACTCTAGGGGCGAGCAGTACTTC
-	TRBJ2-7	15	few	TRBV7-2	CASTQGQSDFDEQYF	TGTGCCAGCACGCAGGGCCAATCGGATTTTGACGAGCAGTACTTC
-	TRBJ2-7	13	once	TRBV4-1	CASSGTHSYEQYF	TGCGCCTCGTCCGGGACTCACTCCTACGAGCAGTACTTC
-	TRBJ2-3	14	-	TRBV28	CASSLARHGDTQYF	TGTGCCAGCAGTTTGGCCCGACACGGAGATACGCAGTATTTT
TRBD2	TRBJ2-7	14	-	TRBV9	CASSVMGEGYEQYF	TGTGCCAGCAGCGTAATGGGGGAGGGTTACGAGCAGTACTTC
-	TRBJ2-1	13	-	TRBV7-9	CASNPVGSNEQFF	TGTGCCAGCAACCCCGTCGGGTCTAATGAGCAGTTCTTC
TRBD1	TRBJ1-5	17	-	TRBV6-4	CARDGQGEGCGNQPQHF	TGTGCCAGAGACGGACAGGGAGAGGGGTGCGGCAATCAGCCCCAGCATTTT
-	TRBJ2-1	14	once	TRBV6-5	CASKPGFSYNEQFF	TGTGCCAGCAAGCCGGGATTCTCCTACAATGAGCAGTTCTTC
-	TRBJ2-7	14	-	TRBV7-9	CASSSLQGVYEQYF	TGTGCCAGCAGTTCCTTACAGGGAGTCTACGAGCAGTACTTC
TRBD2	TRBJ2-3	17	-	TRBV10-3	CAISKAYRLAVTDTQYF	TGTGCCATCAGTAAAGCCTACAGGCTAGCGGTAACAGATACGCAGTATTTT
TRBD2	TRBJ2-7	15	-	TRBV6-5	CASSYWISGRGEQYF	TGTGCCAGCAGTTACTGGATTAGCGGGAGAGGCGAGCAGTACTTC
TRBD1	TRBJ1-1	15	-	TRBV6-4	CASSAGQGLSTEAFF	TGTGCCAGCAGCGCGGGACAGGGGCTTAGCACTGAAGCTTTCTTT
TRBD1	TRBJ2-1	15	-	TRBV27	CASSLPGQGTHEQFF	TGTGCCAGCAGTTTACCGGGACAGGGTACCCATGAGCAGTTCTTC
-	TRBJ1-5	15	-	TRBV19	CASSTTYEDRQPQHF	TGTGCCAGTAGTACAACGTACGAAGACAGGCAGCCCCAGCATTTT
TRBD1	TRBJ2-7	15	-	TRBV6-6	CASSSATGRYYEQYF	TGTGCCAGCAGCTCTGCGACAGGGCGGTATTACGAGCAGTACTTC
TRBD2	TRBJ2-3	17	-	TRBV9	CASSPRRGSGRSDTQYF	TGTGCCAGCAGCCCCCGACGGGGTAGCGGGAGATCAGATACGCAGTATTTT
TRBD1	TRBJ1-4	16	-	TRBV7-6	CASSLGTGTGHEKLFF	TGTGCCAGCAGCTTAGGTACCGGGACAGGGCATGAAAAACTGTTTTTT
-	TRBJ1-1	15	-	TRBV11-2	CASSLYNAARTEAFF	TGTGCCAGCAGCTTATATAACGCAGCGCGGACTGAAGCTTTCTTT
TRBD2	TRBJ2-1	13	few	TRBV5-1	CASSLDSGNEQFF	TGCGCCAGCAGCTTGGATAGCGGGAATGAGCAGTTCTTC
-	TRBJ1-1	13	-	TRBV19	CASSIGRGTEAFF	TGTGCCAGTAGTATAGGTCGGGGCACTGAAGCTTTCTTT
TRBD2	TRBJ2-5	12	-	TRBV27	CASSFSGLVKYF	TGTGCCAGCAGTTTCTCGGGACTAGTTAAGTACTTC
-	TRBJ1-4	14	-	TRBV27	CASSSGGTNEKLFF	TGTGCCAGCAGTTCTGGGGGGACTAATGAAAAACTGTTTTTT
TRBD1	TRBJ1-6	13	-	TRBV30	CAWDRGSRSPLHF	TGTGCCTGGGACAGGGGTAGTAGATCACCCCTCCACTTT
-	TRBJ2-6	16	-	TRBV6-5	CASSYARVGGANVLTF	TGTGCCAGCAGTTACGCCAGGGTTGGCGGGGCCAACGTCCTGACTTTC
-	TRBJ1-2	15	-	TRBV6-1	CASSEARTAVYGYTF	TGTGCCAGCAGTGAAGCGAGGACAGCCGTCTATGGCTACACCTTC
TRBD2	TRBJ2-3	15	-	TRBV10-3	CAIRTTSGSADTQYF	TGTGCCATCAGAACCACTAGCGGGAGCGCAGATACGCAGTATTTT
TRBD1	TRBJ1-4	15	-	TRBV6-1	CASRRLTGVGEKLFF	TGTGCCAGCAGACGTCTGACAGGGGTGGGTGAAAAACTGTTTTTT
TRBD1	TRBJ2-7	14	-	TRBV29-1	CSVSTGAIYYEQYF	TGCAGCGTGTCGACAGGGGCAATATACTACGAGCAGTACTTC
-	TRBJ1-3	14	-	TRBV6-6	CASSQQGTGNTIYF	TGTGCCAGCAGTCAGCAGGGGACTGGAAACACCATATATTTT
TRBD2	TRBJ2-5	14	-	TRBV18	CASSPERERETQYF	TGTGCCAGCTCACCCGAGCGGGAGCGAGAGACCCAGTACTTC
TRBD1	TRBJ1-5	15	-	TRBV5-8	CASRLTGGGNQPQHF	TGTGCCAGCAGGTTAACAGGGGGCGGGAATCAGCCCCAGCATTTT
-	TRBJ2-2	16	once	TRBV2	CASSERLASNTGELFF	TGTGCCAGCAGTGAACGCCTAGCGAGTAACACCGGGGAGCTGTTTTTT
TRBD1	TRBJ2-3	15	-	TRBV5-1	CASSSGQGSTDTQYF	TGCGCCAGCAGCTCGGGACAGGGAAGCACAGATACGCAGTATTTT
TRBD1	TRBJ2-7	17	-	TRBV7-9	CASSPAVLDRDTYEQYF	TGTGCCAGCAGCCCAGCAGTTTTGGACAGGGATACCTACGAGCAGTACTTC
TRBD2	TRBJ2-7	15	-	TRBV30	CAWSVLAGGSYEQYF	TGTGCCTGGAGTGTACTAGCGGGAGGGTCGTACGAGCAGTACTTC